This T cell receptor (beta chain) was obtained from a study of control samples from healthy donors and cancer patients. A note on this clone: At one of its ends the junction is not consistent with the germline gene, which may arise from a read error.

This CDR3 region has 9 residues. Germline CDR1 and CDR2: SGHAT and FQNNGV. Repertoires were generated with immunoSEQ multiplex PCR, while TCRdb's copy carries only in-frame clones and drops some. In the table there are about 84,000 clones, 91% of which are singletons. The sequence was obtained from a man aged 45-65 years in good health. Material: blood. The chain recombines TRBV11-2 with TRBJ2-7; no clear D gene. The CDR3 is CASYFPPRF. As DNA, the CDR3 is TGTGCCAGCTATTTTCCGCCCCGCTTC.